The 15 T cell receptor beta chains below come from one sample, sequenced in a study of cytomegalovirus exposure and HLA in healthy donors. Use of 60 Vbeta and 13 Jbeta primers characterized the PCR. Using immunoSEQ multiplex PCR, the repertoire was profiled, and TCRdb retains in-frame clones only, with some absent. The table lists roughly 150,000 clones, 80% to 90% of them singletons. Source material: PBMCs. These receptor sequences come from a male donor in good health and CMV-seronegative.

The chain combines TRBV2 with TRBJ1-4; 10 nucleotides align to TRBD1. The CDR3 has 16 amino acids. Germline-derived CDR1 and CDR2 are SNHLY and FYNNEI. The ends lost 3 bases at V and 6 bases at J; junction bases unmatched: 7. DNA of the CDR3: TGTGCCAGCAGTGACAGGACAGGGGGGTTGGATGAAAAACTGTTTTTT. This codes for CASSDRTGGLDEKLFF.

The chain joins TRBV28 to TRBJ2-7; D gene uncertain. CDR1 and CDR2 from the germline V gene are MDHEN and SYDVKM. The ends were cut back, 4 bases at V and 2 bases at J, with 12 bases in the middle. This CDR3 comprises 14 residues. The CDR3, as DNA: TGTGCCAGCAGTTCTCGACACAACACCTACGAGCAGTACTTC. The encoded protein is CASSSRHNTYEQYF.

The chain couples TRBV10-3 to TRBJ2-7; TRBD2 matches at 10 bases. Germline CDR1 ENHRY, CDR2 SYGVKD. With 4 bases clipped from V and 5 bases from J, the junction kept 8 bases outside the gene matches. The CDR3 has 15 amino acids. The CDR3 here is CAISVLLAGADEQYF. Written as DNA, the CDR3 is TGTGCCATCAGTGTGTTGCTAGCGGGAGCAGACGAGCAGTACTTC.

J is TRBJ2-7 and V is TRBV11-1; the match to TRBD1 covers 8 bases. The germline CDR1 and CDR2 sequences are SGHAT and FQDESV (reference sequence). Losses at the gene ends were 4 bases for V and 3 bases for J; bases not matched to a gene: 8. The CDR3 sequence is 15 residues long. The CDR3 DNA reads as TGTGCCAGCAGCTGGGGGGCAGGGGGCGTCTACGAGCAGTACTTC. As protein: CASSWGAGGVYEQYF. The whole variable domain, remainder taken from reference TRBV11-1 and TRBJ2-7, is EAEVAQSPRYKITEKSQAVAFWCDPISGHATLYWYRQILGQGPELLVQFQDESVVDDSQLPKDRFSAERLKGVDSTLKIQPAELGDSAMYLCASSWGAGGVYEQYFGPGTRLTVT.

V is TRBV15 and J is TRBJ2-3, with 9 bases that match TRBD2. The CDR3 covers 15 residues. CDR1 is LNHNV and CDR2 is YYDKDF in the germline V gene (reference sequence). V trimming: 5 bases; J trimming: 7 bases; junction bases outside the gene matches: 10. The CDR3 loop reads CATSARREGPNTQYF. CDR3 nucleotide sequence: TGTGCCACCAGCGCTAGGCGGGAGGGCCCAAATACGCAGTATTTT. The full variable domain, its missing parts supplied by reference TRBV15 and TRBJ2-3, is DAMVIQNPRYQVTQFGKPVTLSCSQTLNHNVMYWYQQKSSQAPKLLFHYYDKDFNNEADTPDNFQSRRPNTSFCFLDIRSPGLGDTAMYLCATSARREGPNTQYFGPGTRLTVL.

The chain recombines TRBV4-1 with TRBJ2-1, with 10 bases aligning to TRBD1. Germline V gene sequence: CDR1 MGHRA, CDR2 YSYEKL. J gave up 3 bases and V 0 bases, and 5 bases lay outside the gene matches. The CDR3 totals 17 residues. The DNA for the CDR3 is TGCGCCAGCAGCCAAGACCCGGGGACAGGGGTCTACAATGAGCAGTTCTTC. Translating it yields CASSQDPGTGVYNEQFF.

A word on this clone: Mismatch with germline at one junction end may stem from a read error. The chain combines TRBV7-9 with TRBJ2-7; unclear D gene. Germline V lookup: CDR1 SEHNR, CDR2 FQNEAQ (reference sequence). The CDR3 is 12 amino acids. The CDR3 DNA sequence: TGTTCCAGCAGCTCCTCGGGTCCTAAGCAGTACTTC. This sequence encodes CSSSSSGPKQYF.

The chain uses TRBV7-2 and TRBJ1-2; TRBD1 matches 8 bases. The trim removed 3 bases at V and 7 bases at J, leaving 13 bases unmatched. This CDR3 has 16 amino acids. The germline gives CDR1 SGHTA, CDR2 FQGNSA. CDR3 coding DNA: TGTGCCAGCAGCTTTCGGACAGGGACCCCTCCGCTTGGCTACACCTTC. Protein product: CASSFRTGTPPLGYTF.

This clone was detected once. The V call is TRBV2, the J call TRBJ2-1; 7 nucleotides align to TRBD1. Looked up from germline, CDR1 is SNHLY and CDR2 is FYNNEI. CDR3 length: 15 residues. J lost 7 bases, V lost 5 bases, and 11 bases had no gene match. CDR3 region: CASSNERQGWNEQFF. CDR3 nucleotide sequence: TGTGCCAGCAGTAATGAGAGACAGGGCTGGAATGAGCAGTTCTTC.

This chain links TRBV7-2 with TRBJ2-2, with D hard to call. Germline assignment: CDR1 SGHTA and CDR2 FQGNSA. This CDR3 has 14 residues. V was pared by 1 base and J by 5 bases, with 8 bases between. DNA for the CDR3: TGTGCCAGCAGCTTAGTGTTGGAGACCGGGGAGCTGTTTTTT. Its translation: CASSLVLETGELFF. Based on the CDR3 plus reference TRBV7-2 and TRBJ2-2, the full variable domain is GAGVSQSPSNKVTEKGKDVELRCDPISGHTALYWYRQSLGQGLEFLIYFQGNSAPDKSGLPSDRFSAERTGGSVSTLTIQRTQQEDSAVYLCASSLVLETGELFFGEGSRLTVL.

The CDR3 is CASSPLAIGTGGSSYEQYF. The CDR3 DNA reads as TGTGCCAGCAGCCCGCTAGCGATCGGGACAGGGGGAAGCTCCTACGAGCAGTACTTC. The chain carries TRBV7-9 and TRBJ2-7; 11 bases agree with TRBD1. This CDR3 contains 19 residues. The germline V gene has CDR1 SEHNR and CDR2 FQNEAQ (reference sequence). V shed 5 bases and J 0 bases; nucleotides not matched to a gene: 15.

Note on this clone: This sample includes further DNA sequences coding for the same CDR3. The V call is TRBV5-1, the J call TRBJ2-7; 12 bases agree with TRBD1. The germline CDR1 and CDR2 sequences are SGHRS and YFSETQ. The J segment lost 7 bases and the V segment lost 0 bases, leaving 5 bases of the junction unmatched. The CDR3 sequence is 15 residues long. The CDR3 DNA reads as TGCGCCAGCAGCTTGGCGGGACAGGGGGCTGGGGAGCAGTACTTC. Amino acid sequence: CASSLAGQGAGEQYF.

The chain couples TRBV5-4 to TRBJ2-7; D may be TRBD1 (5 bases). This CDR3 has 14 residues. Germline V gene lookup returns CDR1 SGHNT and CDR2 YYREEE (reference sequence). Trimming pared 0 bases from V and 5 bases from J, leaving 12 bases between. CDR3 sequence reads: CASSLAQGFNEQYF. CDR3 sequence (DNA): TGTGCCAGCAGCTTGGCTCAGGGTTTCAACGAGCAGTACTTC.

Remarks on this clone: The sample carries other DNA sequences with the same CDR3. The V gene is TRBV7-2, the J gene TRBJ2-1; D might be TRBD2 (6 bases). Germline V gene sequence: CDR1 SGHTA, CDR2 FQGNSA. The CDR3 loop spans 15 amino acids. V lost 1 base, J lost 0 bases, and 7 bases lay in between. The CDR3 region is CASSLVGSSYNEQFF. For the CDR3, the DNA is TGTGCCAGCAGCTTAGTCGGGAGCTCCTACAATGAGCAGTTCTTC.

The V and J genes are TRBV5-6 and TRBJ2-5; 7 bases are shared with TRBD2. The junction had 4 bases not matched to a gene; V was cut back by 3 bases and J by 5 bases. CDR1 and CDR2 from the germline V gene are SGHDT and YYEEEE. This CDR3 contains 13 residues. Here the CDR3 DNA reads TGTGCCAGCAGCTCAAGAGCGGGGGAGACCCAGTACTTC. This gives the protein CASSSRAGETQYF.